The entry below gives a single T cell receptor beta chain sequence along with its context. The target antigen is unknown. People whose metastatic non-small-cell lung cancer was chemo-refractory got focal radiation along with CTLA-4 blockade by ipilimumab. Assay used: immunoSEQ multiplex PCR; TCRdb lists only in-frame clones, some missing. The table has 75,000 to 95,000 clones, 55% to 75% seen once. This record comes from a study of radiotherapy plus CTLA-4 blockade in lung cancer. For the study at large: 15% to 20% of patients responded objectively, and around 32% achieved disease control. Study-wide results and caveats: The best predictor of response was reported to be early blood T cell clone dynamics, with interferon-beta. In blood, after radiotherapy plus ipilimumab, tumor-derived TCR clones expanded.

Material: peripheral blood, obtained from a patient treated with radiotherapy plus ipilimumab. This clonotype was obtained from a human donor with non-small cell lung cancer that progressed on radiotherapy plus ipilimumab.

CDR3 in amino acids: CASSFRVGSYNEQFF. CDR3 coding DNA: TGTGCCAGCAGCTTCAGGGTAGGGTCCTACAATGAGCAGTTCTTC. The J gene is TRBJ2-1, the V gene TRBV5-6; tentatively, D is TRBD1 (5 bases). In germline, CDR1 is SGHDT, CDR2 YYEEEE. The CDR3 length is 15 residues. The V end lost 2 bases, the J end lost 1 base, and 10 bases lay between the germline ends.